These T cell receptor beta chains were read from a single sample in a study of blood T cells in healthy people across ages. Each CDR3 protein is one row after TCRdb ran MiXCR on the 5' RACE reads. This sample has 600,000 to 1,000,000 distinct CDR3 sequences, with more than 20% found just once. These data were also reused for a study on T cells of mothers and their children.

Sequenced material: blood. The receptors shown here come from a boy between 10 and 17 years old in good health. Both conserved end residues are part of each CDR3. D genes are given only for firm matches. The size field is filled for only some rows; it gives once, few, many or a size class.

j_call	d_call	clone_size	v_call	cdr3_aa	cdr3_nt
TRBJ2-5	TRBD2	-	TRBV30	CAWSLAGGLQETQYF	TGTGCCTGGAGCTTAGCGGGGGGCCTTCAAGAGACCCAGTACTTC
TRBJ1-2	-	-	TRBV29-1	CSVKNQAYGCTF	TGCAGCGTTAAAAACCAAGCCTATGGCTGCACCTTC
TRBJ2-3	TRBD2	-	TRBV4-1	CASSQDLVVAGGRTDTQYF	TGCGCCAGCAGCCAAGATCTGGTGGTAGCGGGAGGCCGCACAGATACGCAGTATTTT
TRBJ2-1	TRBD2	-	TRBV4-3	CASSPGTSGRYEQFF	TGCGCCAGCAGCCCTGGGACTAGCGGGAGATATGAGCAGTTCTTC
TRBJ1-4	-	-	TRBV29-1	CSVEIATNEKLFF	TGCAGCGTTGAGATCGCAACTAATGAAAAACTGTTTTTT
TRBJ2-5	-	-	TRBV5-1	CASSLAGNGETQYF	TGCGCCAGCAGCTTGGCGGGGAACGGTGAGACCCAGTACTTC
TRBJ2-7	TRBD2	-	TRBV10-3	CAITTPGGPDEQYF	TGTGCCATCACCACCCCGGGAGGTCCGGACGAGCAGTACTTC
TRBJ1-4	-	-	TRBV4-1	CASSQDRTGYNGKLFF	TGCGCCAGCAGCCAAGATCGGACCGGGTATAATGGAAAACTGTTTTTT
TRBJ2-1	-	-	TRBV6-2/TRBV6-3	CASSSRPGNEQFF	TGTGCCAGCAGTTCGAGGCCCGGGAATGAGCAGTTCTTC
TRBJ1-2	-	-	TRBV7-2	CASSLAEGGTDYGYTF	TGTGCCAGCAGCTTAGCGGAGGGGGGCACTGACTATGGCTACACCTTC
TRBJ2-6	-	few	TRBV4-3	CASSQGQGSGANVLTF	TGCGCCAGCAGCCAGGGGCAGGGCTCTGGGGCCAACGTCCTGACTTTC
TRBJ2-5	TRBD1	-	TRBV7-8	CASSLGIPGTGGRETQYF	TGTGCCAGCAGCCTAGGGATTCCTGGGACAGGGGGCCGAGAGACCCAGTACTTC
TRBJ2-7	TRBD1	few	TRBV29-1	CSVELDRGIVHEQYF	TGCAGCGTTGAGCTCGACAGGGGAATAGTCCACGAGCAGTACTTC
TRBJ1-6	TRBD1	few	TRBV12-3/TRBV12-4	CASSPGQAARKSPLHF	TGTGCCAGCAGCCCAGGACAGGCGGCTCGAAAGTCACCCCTCCACTTT
TRBJ2-7	-	-	TRBV7-2	CASSRRGGGSSYEQYF	TGTGCCAGCAGCCGACGTGGAGGGGGGTCCTCCTACGAGCAGTACTTC
TRBJ1-2	TRBD1	-	TRBV5-5	CASSLTPGQGISGYTF	TGTGCCAGCAGCTTAACGCCGGGACAGGGGATTAGCGGCTACACCTTC
TRBJ2-5	-	few	TRBV28	CASSTPRRASGETQYF	TGTGCCAGCAGTACCCCCCGGAGGGCCTCGGGAGAGACCCAGTACTTC
TRBJ1-4	TRBD1	few	TRBV12-3/TRBV12-4	CASSSGTGLEKLFF	TGTGCCAGCAGCTCCGGGACAGGGCTTGAAAAACTGTTTTTT
TRBJ2-1	TRBD1	many	TRBV10-2	CASSRTGDEQFF	TGCGCCAGCAGCCGGACAGGGGATGAGCAGTTCTTC